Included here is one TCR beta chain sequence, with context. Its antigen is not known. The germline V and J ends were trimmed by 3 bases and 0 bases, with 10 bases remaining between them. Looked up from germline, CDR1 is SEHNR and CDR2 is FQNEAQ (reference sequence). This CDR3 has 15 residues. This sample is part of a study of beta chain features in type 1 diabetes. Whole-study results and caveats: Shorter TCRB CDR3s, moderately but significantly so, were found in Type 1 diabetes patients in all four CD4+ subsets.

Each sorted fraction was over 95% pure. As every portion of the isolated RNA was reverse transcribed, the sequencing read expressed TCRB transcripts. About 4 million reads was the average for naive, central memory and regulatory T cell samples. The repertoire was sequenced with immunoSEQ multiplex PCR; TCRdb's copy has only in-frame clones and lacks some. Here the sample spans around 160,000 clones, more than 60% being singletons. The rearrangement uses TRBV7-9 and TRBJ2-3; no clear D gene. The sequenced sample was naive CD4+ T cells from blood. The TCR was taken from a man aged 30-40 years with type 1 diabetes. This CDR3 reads CASSFQDPSTDTQYF. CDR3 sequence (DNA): TGTGCCAGCAGCTTCCAGGACCCTAGCACAGATACGCAGTATTTT.